This T cell receptor beta chain was retrieved from a study of blood T cell repertoires in COVID-19. Study-wide background: Sites across the United States, Italy and Spain contributed samples from acute and convalescent COVID-19. T cells, B-cell-depleted T cells, or PBMCs supplied cDNA or gDNA.

In the authors' workflow: Nucleated cell counts were estimated from reference gene primer amplification. Measured with immunoSEQ multiplex PCR; TCRdb has only the in-frame clones, and not every one. The V and J calls and clone size were taken over from that table, and D and trimming were inferred from the DNA. This sample has about 74,000 clones; around 86% occur once, and the top ten carry over 25%. The V segment lost 3 bases and the J segment 4 bases; nucleotides outside the gene matches: 10. The germline V gene encodes CDR1 SGDLS and CDR2 YYNGEE. The CDR3 has 16 residues. The TCR originated in a woman over 75 with active or convalescent COVID-19. Input material: peripheral blood. The rearrangement links TRBV9 to TRBJ1-1; 9 bases fit TRBD1. Here the CDR3 DNA reads TGTGCCAGCAGCGGAGGGACAGGGTTAGGCGGCACTGAAGCTTTCTTT. Its protein product is CASSGGTGLGGTEAFF.